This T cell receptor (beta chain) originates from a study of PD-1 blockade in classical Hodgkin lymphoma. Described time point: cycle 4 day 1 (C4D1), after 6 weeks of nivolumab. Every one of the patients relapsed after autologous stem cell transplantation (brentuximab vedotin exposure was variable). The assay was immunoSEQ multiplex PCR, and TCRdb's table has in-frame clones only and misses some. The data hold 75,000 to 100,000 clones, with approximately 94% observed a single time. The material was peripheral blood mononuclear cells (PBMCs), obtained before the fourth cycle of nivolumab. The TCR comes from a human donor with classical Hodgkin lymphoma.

CDR3 in amino acids: CALWGGNEQYF. DNA for the CDR3: TGTGCCCTATGGGGGGGCAACGAGCAGTACTTC. The rearrangement joins TRBV2 to TRBJ2-7, with D possibly TRBD2 on 7 matching bases. Germline assignment: CDR1 SNHLY and CDR2 FYNNEI. This CDR3 region has 11 residues. V gave up 11 bases and J gave up 5 bases, with 13 bases separating them.